Detailed here is one TCR beta chain. This record comes from a study of OX40 agonist ivuxolimab in advanced cancers. Looking at the study overall: The treatment was a fully human IgG2 OX40 agonist, ivuxolimab. Among those enrolled, mean age was around 60 years (range roughly 20 to 85) and over 70% were male.

Libraries were prepared by immunoSEQ multiplex PCR; TCRdb keeps only in-frame clonotypes and omits some of them. This table holds tens of thousands of clones, about four fifths found once. Germline loops: CDR1 GTSNPN, CDR2 SVGIG (reference sequence). CDR3 length: 15 residues. V trimming: 2 bases; J trimming: 3 bases; junction bases outside the gene matches: 7. This chain joins TRBV30 and TRBJ1-2; 9 bases agree with TRBD1. Sequenced here: CD4+ or CD8+ T cells sorted from blood, sampled in a trial of the OX40 agonist ivuxolimab. This clonotype was obtained from an adult with an advanced solid tumor such as melanoma, head and neck, liver or kidney cancer. The CDR3 bases are TGTGCCTGGAGTCCGAGACAGGGGGGTTACTATGGCTACACCTTC. This codes for CAWSPRQGGYYGYTF.